Below, 8 T cell receptor beta chains from the same sample are listed, as sequenced in a study of blood T cell repertoires in COVID-19. Assay: immunoSEQ multiplex PCR; the TCRdb copy retains only in-frame clones and omits some. The sample includes approximately 150,000 clones, roughly 84% of them seen just once. Sequenced sample: peripheral blood. All receptors derive from a human donor in a cohort sampled during active COVID-19.

The chain couples TRBV5-4 to TRBJ2-5, with TRBD2 matching 10 bases. There are 19 residues in the CDR3. Trimming cost V 0 bases and J 5 bases; bases outside gene matches: 16. Germline V CDR1 and CDR2: SGHNT, YYREEE (reference sequence). The CDR3 region is CASSLGRSGGAGVGETQYF. CDR3 sequence (DNA): TGTGCCAGCAGCTTGGGTAGAAGCGGGGGGGCCGGAGTAGGGGAGACCCAGTACTTC.

The chain is built from TRBV7-6 and TRBJ1-5, with no clear D. The CDR3 consists of 12 residues. With 3 bases removed from V and 5 bases from J, the gap between germline ends came to 5 bases. Germline CDR1 SGHVS, CDR2 FNYEAQ. The CDR3 DNA reads as TGTGCCAGCAGCTTCCAGGATCAGCCCCAGCATTTT. Its protein product is CASSFQDQPQHF.

This chain joins TRBV24-1 and TRBJ2-3, with TRBD2 matching 7 bases. CDR1 is KGHDR and CDR2 is SFDVKD in the germline V gene. The J segment lost 3 bases and the V segment lost 9 bases, leaving 14 bases of the junction unmatched. The CDR3 contains 16 residues. CDR3 in amino acids: CATSAGRGRVTDTQYF. The CDR3 bases are TGTGCCACCTCCGCCGGGCGAGGGAGGGTAACAGATACGCAGTATTTT.

The rearrangement joins TRBV5-6 to TRBJ1-6; TRBD1 matches 7 bases. Germline CDR1 SGHDT, CDR2 YYEEEE. CDR3 length: 14 amino acids. With V trimmed by 0 bases and J by 11 bases, 5 bases remained unmatched. CDR3 sequence reads: CASSLDRGRTPLHF. The DNA for the CDR3 is TGTGCCAGCAGCTTGGACAGGGGCCGAACACCCCTCCACTTT. Combining the CDR3 with reference TRBV5-6 and TRBJ1-6 gives the whole variable domain DAGVTQSPTHLIKTRGQQVTLRCSPKSGHDTVSWYQQALGQGPQFIFQYYEEEERQRGNFPDRFSGHQFPNYSSELNVNALLLGDSALYLCASSLDRGRTPLHFGNGTRLTVT.

This chain links TRBV9 with TRBJ2-1; 7 bases are a match to TRBD1. This CDR3 is 15 amino acids long. The trim removed 3 bases at V and 6 bases at J, leaving 9 bases unmatched. Germline-derived CDR1 and CDR2 are SGDLS and YYNGEE. CDR3 nucleotides: TGTGCCAGCAGCGCCTTTGACAGGGATTCCAATGAGCAGTTCTTC. Protein: CASSAFDRDSNEQFF.

The gene calls are TRBV4-1 and TRBJ2-5; 7 bases are a match to TRBD2. After removal of 2 bases from V and 3 bases from J, the junction contained 12 bases not matched to a gene. The germline V gene has CDR1 MGHRA and CDR2 YSYEKL. The CDR3 has 17 amino acids. CDR3 amino acids: CASSQTPLGGTEETQYF. For the CDR3, the DNA is TGCGCCAGCAGCCAAACCCCCTTGGGGGGGACTGAAGAGACCCAGTACTTC.

This sequence joins TRBV3-1 (or the pseudogene TRBV3-2) and TRBJ1-2; maybe TRBD1 (5 bases). The V gene lost 1 base and the J gene lost 1 base, with 10 bases spanning the gap. Germline V lookup: CDR1 LGHDT, CDR2 YNNKEL (reference sequence). There are 15 residues in the CDR3. The CDR3 sequence: CASSQVTGSNYGYTF. CDR3 coding DNA: TGTGCCAGCAGCCAAGTTACAGGAAGTAACTATGGCTACACCTTC.

This clone has a single count. J is TRBJ1-1 and V is TRBV12-3 or TRBV12-4; TRBD1 matches at 8 bases. This CDR3 is built from 13 residues. J gave up 1 base and V 8 bases, and 3 bases lay outside the gene matches. The CDR3 sequence is CASRQGRNTEAFF. The CDR3 DNA reads TGTGCCAGCCGACAGGGGAGGAACACTGAAGCTTTCTTT.